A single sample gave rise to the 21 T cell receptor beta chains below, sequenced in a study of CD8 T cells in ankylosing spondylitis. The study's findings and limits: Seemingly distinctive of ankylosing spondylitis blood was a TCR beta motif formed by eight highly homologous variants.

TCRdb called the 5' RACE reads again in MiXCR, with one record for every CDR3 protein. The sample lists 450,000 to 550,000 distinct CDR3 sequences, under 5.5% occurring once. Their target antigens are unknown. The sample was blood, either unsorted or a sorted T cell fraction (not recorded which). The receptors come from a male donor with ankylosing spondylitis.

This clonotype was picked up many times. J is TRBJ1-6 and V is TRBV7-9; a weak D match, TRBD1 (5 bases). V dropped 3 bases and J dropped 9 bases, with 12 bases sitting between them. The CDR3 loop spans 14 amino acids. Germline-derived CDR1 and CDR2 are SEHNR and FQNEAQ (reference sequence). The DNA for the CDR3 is TGTGCCAGCAGCTTCGGGACTGTTACTTCACCCCTCCACTTT. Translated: CASSFGTVTSPLHF.

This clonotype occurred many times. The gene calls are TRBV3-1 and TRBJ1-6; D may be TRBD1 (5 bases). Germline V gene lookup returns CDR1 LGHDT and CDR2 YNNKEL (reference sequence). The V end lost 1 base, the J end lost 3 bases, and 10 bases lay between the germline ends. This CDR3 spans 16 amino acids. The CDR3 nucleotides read TGTGCCAGCAGCCAAGGGGGCGCAAACTATAATTCACCCCTCCACTTT. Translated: CASSQGGANYNSPLHF. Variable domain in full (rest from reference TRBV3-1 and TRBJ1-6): DTAVSQTPKYLVTQMGNDKSIKCEQNLGHDTMYWYKQDSKKFLKIMFSYNNKELIINETVPNRFSPKSPDKAHLNLHINSLELGDSAVYFCASSQGGANYNSPLHFGNGTRLTVT.

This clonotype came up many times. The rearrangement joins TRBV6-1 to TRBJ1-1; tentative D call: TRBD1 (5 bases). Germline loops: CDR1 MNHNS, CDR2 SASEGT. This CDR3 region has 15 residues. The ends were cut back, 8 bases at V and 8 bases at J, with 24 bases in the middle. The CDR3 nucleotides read TGTGCCAGCGGGGGTTCCCAGGGACGGCTCCCCGAAGCTTTCTTT. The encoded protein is CASGGSQGRLPEAFF.

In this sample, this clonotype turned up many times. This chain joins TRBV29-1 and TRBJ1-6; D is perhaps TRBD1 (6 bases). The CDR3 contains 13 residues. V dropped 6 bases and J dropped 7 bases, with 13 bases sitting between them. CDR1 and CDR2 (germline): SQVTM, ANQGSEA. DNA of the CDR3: TGCAGCGTCCAGGACAGTTTGAATTCACCCCTCCACTTT. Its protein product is CSVQDSLNSPLHF.

The DNA for the CDR3 is TGCAGTGCTACGGGTGGGACTAGCGGGAGGACCAGCTCCTACAATGAGCAGTTCTTC. It specifies CSATGGTSGRTSSYNEQFF. This chain joins TRBV20-1 and TRBJ2-1, with 15 bases matching TRBD2. Germline V gene data show CDR1 as DFQATT and CDR2 as SNEGSKA (reference sequence). The V segment lost 4 bases and the J segment 0 bases; nucleotides outside the gene matches: 10. This CDR3 contains 19 residues.

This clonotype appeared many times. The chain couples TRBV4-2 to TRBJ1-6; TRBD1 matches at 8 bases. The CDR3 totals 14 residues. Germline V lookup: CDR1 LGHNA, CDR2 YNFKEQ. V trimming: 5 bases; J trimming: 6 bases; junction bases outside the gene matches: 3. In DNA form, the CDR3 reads TGTGCCAGCAGCGTTGGACAGGGTAATTCACCCCTCCACTTT. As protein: CASSVGQGNSPLHF.

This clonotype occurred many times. The CDR3 DNA follows: TGTGCCAGCAGGGTCGACAGGGGGATCACAGATACGCAGTATTTT. It translates to CASRVDRGITDTQYF. The chain recombines TRBV27 with TRBJ2-3, with 9 bases that match TRBD1. Germline V CDR1 and CDR2: MNHEY, SMNVEV (reference sequence). This CDR3 is built from 15 residues. Trimming took 6 bases from V and 2 from J; bases not matched to a gene: 6.

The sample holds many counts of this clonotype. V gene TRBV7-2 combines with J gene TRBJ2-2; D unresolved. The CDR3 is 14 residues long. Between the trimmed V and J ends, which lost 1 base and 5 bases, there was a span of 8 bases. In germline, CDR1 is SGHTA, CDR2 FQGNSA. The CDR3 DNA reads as TGTGCCAGCAGCTTAGTTTGGAGTACCGGGGAGCTGTTTTTT. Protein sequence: CASSLVWSTGELFF.

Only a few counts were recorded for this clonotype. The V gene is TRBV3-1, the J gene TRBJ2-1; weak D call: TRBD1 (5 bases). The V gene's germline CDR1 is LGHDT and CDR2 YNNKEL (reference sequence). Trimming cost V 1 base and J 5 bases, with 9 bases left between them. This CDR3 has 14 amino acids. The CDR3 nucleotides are TGTGCCAGCAGCCAAGGGACGGACAACAATGAGCAGTTCTTC. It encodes CASSQGTDNNEQFF.

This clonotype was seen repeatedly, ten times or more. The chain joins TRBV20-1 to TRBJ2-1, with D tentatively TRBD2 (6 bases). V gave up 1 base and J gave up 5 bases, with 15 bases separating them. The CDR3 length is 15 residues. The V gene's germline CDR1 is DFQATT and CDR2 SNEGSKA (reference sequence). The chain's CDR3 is CSARGLGIGDNEQFF. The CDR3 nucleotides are TGCAGTGCTAGAGGACTAGGGATTGGAGACAATGAGCAGTTCTTC.

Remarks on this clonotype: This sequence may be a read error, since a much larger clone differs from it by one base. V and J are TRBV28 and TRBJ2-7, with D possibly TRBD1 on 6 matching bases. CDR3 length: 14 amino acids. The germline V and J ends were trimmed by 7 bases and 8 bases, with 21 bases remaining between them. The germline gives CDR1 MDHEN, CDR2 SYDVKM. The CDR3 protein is CASTLQGWKNKQYF. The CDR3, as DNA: TGTGCCAGCACCCTCCAGGGGTGGAAAAACAAGCAGTACTTC.

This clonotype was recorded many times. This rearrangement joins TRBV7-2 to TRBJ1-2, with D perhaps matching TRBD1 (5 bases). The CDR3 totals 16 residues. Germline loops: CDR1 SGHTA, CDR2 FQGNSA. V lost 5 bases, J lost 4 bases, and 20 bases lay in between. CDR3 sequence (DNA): TGTGCCAGCAGCCTATCGGGACTTTTTCCTACCTATGGCTACACCTTC. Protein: CASSLSGLFPTYGYTF. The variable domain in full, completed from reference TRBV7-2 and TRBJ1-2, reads GAGVSQSPSNKVTEKGKDVELRCDPISGHTALYWYRQSLGQGLEFLIYFQGNSAPDKSGLPSDRFSAERTGGSVSTLTIQRTQQEDSAVYLCASSLSGLFPTYGYTFGSGTRLTVV.

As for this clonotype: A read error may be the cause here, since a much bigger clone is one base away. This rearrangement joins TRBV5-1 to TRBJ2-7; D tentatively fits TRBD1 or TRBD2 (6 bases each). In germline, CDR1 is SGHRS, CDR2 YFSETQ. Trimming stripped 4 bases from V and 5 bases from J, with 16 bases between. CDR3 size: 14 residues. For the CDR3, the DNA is TGCGCCAGCAGCCGCGAGGGGGGCAGGGACGAGCAGTACTTC. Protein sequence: CASSREGGRDEQYF.

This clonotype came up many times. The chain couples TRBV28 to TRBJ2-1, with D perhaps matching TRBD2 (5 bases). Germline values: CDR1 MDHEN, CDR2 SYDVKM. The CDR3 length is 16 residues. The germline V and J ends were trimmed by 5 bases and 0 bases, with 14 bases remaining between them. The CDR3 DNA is TGTGCCAGCAGTCCACGGACTTCGAGCTCCTACAATGAGCAGTTCTTC. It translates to CASSPRTSSSYNEQFF.

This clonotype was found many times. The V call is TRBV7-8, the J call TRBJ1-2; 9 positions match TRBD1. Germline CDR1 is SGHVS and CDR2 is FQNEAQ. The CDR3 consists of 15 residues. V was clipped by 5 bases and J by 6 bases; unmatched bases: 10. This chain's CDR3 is CASSRIRQGDNGYTF. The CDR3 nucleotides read TGTGCCAGCAGCCGAATACGACAGGGGGATAATGGCTACACCTTC.

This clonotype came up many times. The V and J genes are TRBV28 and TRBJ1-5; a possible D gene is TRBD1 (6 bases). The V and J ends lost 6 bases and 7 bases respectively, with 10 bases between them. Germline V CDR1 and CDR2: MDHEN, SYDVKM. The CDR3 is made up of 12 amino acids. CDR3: CASSEGVQPQHF. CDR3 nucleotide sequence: TGTGCCAGCAGCGAGGGGGTACAGCCCCAGCATTTT.

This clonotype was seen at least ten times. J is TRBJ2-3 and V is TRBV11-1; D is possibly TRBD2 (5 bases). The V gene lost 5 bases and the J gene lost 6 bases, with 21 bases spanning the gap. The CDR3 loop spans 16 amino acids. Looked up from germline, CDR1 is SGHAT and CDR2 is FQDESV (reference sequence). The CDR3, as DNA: TGTGCCAGCAGCCCCGACTACGCGAGAATGGGGGATACGCAGTATTTT. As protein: CASSPDYARMGDTQYF.

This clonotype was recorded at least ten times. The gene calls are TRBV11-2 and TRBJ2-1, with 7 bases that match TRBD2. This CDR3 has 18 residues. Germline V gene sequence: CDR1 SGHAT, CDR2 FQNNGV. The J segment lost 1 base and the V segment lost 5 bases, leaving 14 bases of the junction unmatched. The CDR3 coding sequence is TGTGCCAGCAGCCCCAAGGGAGAGCGGGGTAGTTCCTACAATGAGCAGTTCTTC. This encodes CASSPKGERGSSYNEQFF.

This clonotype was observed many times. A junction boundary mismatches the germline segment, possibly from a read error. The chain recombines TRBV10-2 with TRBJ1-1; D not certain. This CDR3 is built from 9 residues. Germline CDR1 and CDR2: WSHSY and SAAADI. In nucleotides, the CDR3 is TGCGCCAGCGGTCTCCCCCGGGTCTTT. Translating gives CASGLPRVF.

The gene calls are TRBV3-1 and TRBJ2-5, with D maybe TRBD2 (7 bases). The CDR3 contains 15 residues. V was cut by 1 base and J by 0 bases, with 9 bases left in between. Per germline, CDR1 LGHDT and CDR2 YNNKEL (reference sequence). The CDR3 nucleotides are TGTGCCAGCAGCCAAGCGGGGGGCAACCAAGAGACCCAGTACTTC. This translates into CASSQAGGNQETQYF.

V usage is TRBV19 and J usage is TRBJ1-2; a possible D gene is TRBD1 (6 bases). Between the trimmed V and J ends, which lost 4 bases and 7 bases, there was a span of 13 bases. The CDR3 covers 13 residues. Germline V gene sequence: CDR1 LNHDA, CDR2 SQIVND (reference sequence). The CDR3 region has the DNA TGTGCCAGTAGTACCCCCAGGGGATCTGGCTACACCTTC. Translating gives CASSTPRGSGYTF.